These T cell receptor beta chains were read from a single sample in a study of control samples from healthy donors and cancer patients. The table came from immunoSEQ multiplex PCR; TCRdb's copy has only in-frame clones and leaves some out. The data show tens of thousands of clones, roughly 90% seen once. Sequencing was done on a sample of blood. The receptors come from a man between 50 and 59 years old in good health. Both conserved end residues are part of each CDR3. Fields, in order: clone size, V gene, CDR3 length, J gene, D gene, CDR3 DNA, CDR3 protein. The D gene is left open where the match is weak. Clone size appears in some rows only: once, few, many, or a class for an expanded clone.

NA	TRBV7-9	14	TRBJ1-4	NA	TGTGCCAGCAGCTCAGGACGGGGTAATGAAAAACTGTTTTTT	CASSSGRGNEKLFF
NA	TRBV29-1	13	TRBJ2-1	NA	TGCAGCGTTGACAGGGGATTTAGGGATGAGCAGTTCTTC	CSVDRGFRDEQFF
NA	TRBV12-3/TRBV12-4	13	TRBJ1-1	NA	TGTGCCAGCATGATCCCGGGGTCACCTGAAGCTTTCTTT	CASMIPGSPEAFF
NA	TRBV5-1	13	TRBJ1-1	NA	TGCGCCAGCAGTCGGACGCAAAGGACTGAAGCTTTCTTT	CASSRTQRTEAFF
NA	TRBV15	14	TRBJ1-1	TRBD1	TGTGCCACCAGCAGAGGAAAGGACAGGGGTGAAGCTTTCTTT	CATSRGKDRGEAFF
NA	TRBV5-6	12	TRBJ1-2	TRBD1	TGTGCCAGCAGCAGGGACAGGGATGGCTACACCTTC	CASSRDRDGYTF
NA	TRBV28	14	TRBJ2-7	NA	TGTGCCAGCAGTTTGGGGCGGGGTCAGGGCGAGCAGTACTTC	CASSLGRGQGEQYF
NA	TRBV12-3/TRBV12-4	11	TRBJ1-3	NA	TGTGCCAGCAGTTCCCTCTACACCATATATTTT	CASSSLYTIYF
NA	TRBV6-6	16	TRBJ1-1	TRBD1	TGTGCCAGCAGACCCGGGACAGGGCGTATGAACACTGAAGCTTTCTTT	CASRPGTGRMNTEAFF
few	TRBV6-1	15	TRBJ1-1	TRBD1	TGTGCCAGCAGTGAAAAGGCAGGGGGGAACACTGAAGCTTTCTTT	CASSEKAGGNTEAFF
NA	TRBV7-9	13	TRBJ1-6	NA	TGTGCCAGCAGCTCGACAGCAGGATCACCCCTCCACTTT	CASSSTAGSPLHF
once	TRBV11-3	15	TRBJ1-4	NA	TGTGCCAGCAGCTTAGATGTCCGGCCTAATGAAAAACTGTTTTTT	CASSLDVRPNEKLFF
NA	TRBV27	14	TRBJ1-1	NA	TGTGCCAGCAGTCCACAGAATGGGTACACTGAAGCTTTCTTT	CASSPQNGYTEAFF
NA	TRBV5-6	13	TRBJ2-7	NA	TGTGCCAGCAGTTCTCCCCCCGGAGCGGAGCAGTACTTC	CASSSPPGAEQYF
NA	TRBV30	16	TRBJ2-5	NA	TGTGCCTGGAGTCCCGGGTTCGGACAGACACAAGAGACCCAGTACTTC	CAWSPGFGQTQETQYF
NA	TRBV2	14	TRBJ1-2	TRBD1	TGTGCCAGCAGGACAGGGACTGCTAACTATGGCTACACCTTC	CASRTGTANYGYTF
NA	TRBV12-3/TRBV12-4	12	TRBJ1-1	TRBD1	TGTGCCAGCAGCTCCGACAGGGGTGAAGCTTTCTTT	CASSSDRGEAFF
NA	TRBV27	14	TRBJ1-4	NA	TGTGCCAGCAGTTGGGCAGGCCTTAATGAAAAACTGTTTTTT	CASSWAGLNEKLFF
once	TRBV4-1	15	TRBJ2-7	NA	TGCGCCAGCAGCCAGTTTAGCGGTACCGGTACCGAGCAGTACTTC	CASSQFSGTGTEQYF
NA	TRBV11-3	12	TRBJ2-7	NA	TGTGCCAGCAGCTTAATGACTAGTCAGCAGTACTTC	CASSLMTSQQYF
NA	TRBV27	14	TRBJ2-1	NA	TGTGCCTCAGCAGTTATACACAGCTACAATGAGCAGTTCTTC	CASAVIHSYNEQFF
once	TRBV29-1	12	TRBJ1-3	NA	TGCAGCGGCGGACAGTCAGGAAACACCATATATTTT	CSGGQSGNTIYF
NA	TRBV2	15	TRBJ1-5	NA	TGTGCCAGCAGTATAGACGGCGATAGCAATCAGCCCCAGCATTTT	CASSIDGDSNQPQHF
NA	TRBV29-1	10	TRBJ2-1	NA	TGCAGCGTTAAAGTTAATGAGCAGTTCTTC	CSVKVNEQFF
few	TRBV2	13	TRBJ1-2	NA	TGTGCCAGCACTTTCCGGGACCTTTATGGCTACACCTTC	CASTFRDLYGYTF
NA	TRBV5-1	18	TRBJ1-1	NA	TGCGCCAGCAGCCTCAGGGCGGGGACCTCACTTTCGAACACTGAAGCTTTCTTT	CASSLRAGTSLSNTEAFF
once	TRBV3-1/TRBV3-2	18	TRBJ2-3	NA	TGTGCCAGCAGCCAATGGCGGCGGGGCACCCTCAGCACAGATACGCAGTATTTT	CASSQWRRGTLSTDTQYF
NA	TRBV5-1	12	TRBJ2-2	NA	TGCGCCAGCAGCCAAGACACCGGGGAGCTGTTTTTT	CASSQDTGELFF
NA	TRBV5-5	14	TRBJ2-7	NA	TGTGCCAGCAGCTTGGATCTCCGCCGCTACGAGCAGTACTTC	CASSLDLRRYEQYF
NA	TRBV27	17	TRBJ2-5	NA	TGTGCCAGCAGCCCCAAGATCAGCTGGGGGGGCGTAGAGACCCAGTACTTC	CASSPKISWGGVETQYF
NA	TRBV30	10	TRBJ2-1	NA	TGTGCCTGGAGTTCGCATGAGCAGTTCTTC	CAWSSHEQFF
NA	TRBV5-5	16	TRBJ2-5	TRBD1	TGTGCCAGCAGCGCGGGGACAGGGGGATTGCGAGAGACCCAGTACTTC	CASSAGTGGLRETQYF
NA	TRBV19	14	TRBJ2-7	NA	TGTGCCAGTAGCCTCAGGGGAGGAACCTACGAGCAGTACTTC	CASSLRGGTYEQYF
NA	TRBV10-2	14	TRBJ2-7	NA	TGCGCCAGCAGTGAAACAGCTTATACCTACGAGCAGTACTTC	CASSETAYTYEQYF
NA	TRBV4-1	15	TRBJ1-2	TRBD1	TGCGCCAGCAGCCAAGAGAGCGGGACAGGAAGGGGCTACACCTTC	CASSQESGTGRGYTF
NA	TRBV6-6	14	TRBJ2-3	NA	TGTGCCAGCAGTTACTCGAAAAGCGCAGATACGCAGTATTTT	CASSYSKSADTQYF
NA	TRBV7-2	16	TRBJ2-5	TRBD2	TGTGCCAGCAGCTTAGGGGGGGCGGGGGGCCAAGAGACCCAGTACTTC	CASSLGGAGGQETQYF
NA	TRBV5-1	13	TRBJ1-2	TRBD1	TGCGCCAGCAGCTTCCGACAGGGGTCCGGCTACACCTTC	CASSFRQGSGYTF
NA	TRBV9	12	TRBJ1-3	NA	TGTGCCAGCAGCGAGGGTGGAAACACCATATATTTT	CASSEGGNTIYF
NA	TRBV2	13	TRBJ1-2	NA	TGTGCCAGCAGGATTGACACTACCTATGGCTACACCTTC	CASRIDTTYGYTF
once	TRBV29-1	12	TRBJ1-2	NA	TGCAGCGTTGGAGCGGGGGGCTATGGCTACACCTTC	CSVGAGGYGYTF